This TCR beta chain derives from a study of blood T cells in healthy people across ages. A second PCR of roughly 7 to 11 cycles used a sample-barcoded 5' primer and a J-beta primer mix. Every cDNA molecule carried a tag from a template-switch adaptor bearing 12 random nucleotides. The study obtained at least 3 million CDR3-containing paired-end reads from every sample. Each CDR3 protein is one row after TCRdb ran MiXCR on the 5' RACE reads. The sample shows about 780,000 distinct CDR3 sequences, about half of them seen only once. Trimming took 2 bases from V and 5 from J, leaving 12 bases between them. Germline-derived CDR1 and CDR2 are SNHLY and FYNNEI. CDR3 length equals 14 residues.

The rearrangement joins TRBV2 to TRBJ2-5; no definite D call. The TCR was taken from a man aged 80 or over in good health. Sequenced input: blood. For the CDR3, the DNA is TGTGCCAGCAGTGAACCCCCGGTTTGGGAGACCCAGTACTTC. Encoded protein: CASSEPPVWETQYF. The variable domain in full, with the rest retrieved from reference TRBV2 and TRBJ2-5, is EPEVTQTPSHQVTQMGQEVILRCVPISNHLYFYWYRQILGQKVEFLVSFYNNEISEKSEIFDDQFSVERPDGSNFTLKIRSTKLEDSAMYFCASSEPPVWETQYFGPGTRLLVL.